The clone carrying this T cell receptor beta chain was seen ten or more times. Its antigen is not identified. The data are from a study of CD8 T cells in ankylosing spondylitis. General study findings and limits: Researchers reportedly found disease-linked clones significantly enriched in matched ankylosing spondylitis synovial fluid.

The CDR3 totals 17 residues. V lost 0 bases to trimming and J lost 8 bases; unmatched junction nucleotides: 7. In making TCR beta libraries, quantitative 5'-RACE with molecular barcodes was used. TCRdb used MiXCR to reprocess the 5' RACE reads, holding one entry per CDR3 protein. The sample yields about 64,000 distinct CDR3 sequences, approximately 6% seen once. V is TRBV12-3 or TRBV12-4 and J is TRBJ2-1, with 13 bases aligning to TRBD2. The sample comprised synovial fluid, either unsorted or a sorted T cell fraction (not recorded which). The clonotype was recovered from a male donor with ankylosing spondylitis. For the CDR3, the DNA is TGTGCCAGCAGTTTAGCCGGGACTAGCGGGACATGGGATGAGCAGTTCTTC. Translated, it gives CASSLAGTSGTWDEQFF.